Here is one TCR beta chain with its context. The trim removed 0 bases at V and 8 bases at J, leaving 7 bases unmatched. This CDR3 has 17 amino acids. The germline V gene encodes CDR1 LGHDT and CDR2 YNNKEL (reference sequence). The entry originates in a study of blood T cell repertoires in COVID-19. Overall study: Material from acute and convalescent COVID-19 was sourced from the United States, Italy and Spain. The analysed material was cDNA or gDNA that came from T cells, B-cell-depleted T cells, or PBMCs.

Sequencing was performed with immunoSEQ multiplex PCR; in TCRdb, only in-frame clones are kept and a portion is missing. The table includes a few hundred thousand clones, roughly 88% detected once. Specimen: peripheral blood. This sequence originates from a man aged 80 or over with acute or convalescent COVID-19. The chain recombines TRBV3-1 (or the pseudogene TRBV3-2) with TRBJ2-2, with 12 nucleotides matching TRBD2. The CDR3 coding sequence is TGTGCCAGCAGCCAAGAGACGACTAGCGGGAGACTGGGGGAGCTGTTTTTT. This encodes CASSQETTSGRLGELFF.